This T cell receptor (beta chain) was sequenced in a study of T cell responses to AZD1222 COVID-19 vaccine. In the study overall: Second doses were pooled across both intervals (about 4 or about 12 weeks). Study outcomes and limitations: Donors skewed white British and female; clonal diversity was possibly underestimated. An increase in Spike-specific TCR breadth and depth was observed after two AZD1222 doses. Of the AZD1222 recipients, only 5 to 7 were seropositive at baseline.

This clone appeared a single time. Its antigen is as yet unknown. TCRdb's table, derived via immunoSEQ multiplex PCR, lists solely in-frame clones and lacks some. The sample lists about 99,000 clones, 90% seen once, with 4.5% to 5.5% in the top ten. Germline CDR1 is SGHTA and CDR2 is FQGNSA. This CDR3 comprises 13 residues. V lost 5 bases to trimming and J lost 4 bases; unmatched junction nucleotides: 4. The sample here was peripheral blood, taken on day 0 of AZD1222 vaccination. The chain combines TRBV7-2 with TRBJ1-2; the match to TRBD1 covers 7 bases. The sequence was collected from an adult in good health. CDR3 sequence reads: CASSAGTVYGYTF. In DNA, the CDR3 is TGTGCCAGCAGCGCGGGGACAGTCTATGGCTACACCTTC.